The clone carrying this T cell receptor (beta chain) was counted ten times or more. The data belong to a study of regulatory T cells in long-lasting Graves disease. CDR3 length: 15 amino acids. V shed 6 bases, J shed 8 bases, and the junction held 7 bases outside the gene matches. With iRepertoire HTBI primers and Arm-PCR of CDR3 regions, TCR beta libraries were built. One entry per CDR3 protein results from TCRdb running MiXCR on the multiplex PCR reads. This repertoire shows over 350,000 distinct CDR3 sequences, 14% found once; its top ten account for roughly a sixth. Time point here: newly diagnosed GD, antithyroid drugs for less than 3 months. From RNA extracted from PBMCs, the TCR library was made. These data were also reused for a study on T cells in Graves' hyperthyroidism and ophthalmopathy.

This sequence was found in a woman aged 45 to 65 with Graves disease. The V and J genes are TRBV12-3 or TRBV12-4 and TRBJ2-1, with 13 positions matching TRBD2. The material sequenced was peripheral blood mononuclear cells (PBMCs), taken at new diagnosis, from a patient treated with antithyroid drugs. The CDR3 sequence: CASREPGLAGYEQFF. The DNA of the CDR3 is TGTGCCAGCAGGGAACCGGGACTAGCGGGATATGAGCAGTTCTTC.